This TCR beta chain was identified during a study of shared clonotypes between healthy human individuals. Points from the study as a whole: Donor clonotype sharing was expected to depend on sequencing depth. The four-donor shared clonotypes exceeded non-shared clonotypes in generation probability, with non-shared ones scoring lower. Shared across several donors were around 5% of the naive CD4 clonotypes.

CDR1 and CDR2 (germline): LNHNV, YYDKDF (reference sequence). V was clipped by 0 bases and J by 0 bases, with 24 bases between them. The CDR3 is made up of 21 amino acids. The assay was immunoSEQ multiplex PCR, and TCRdb's table has in-frame clones only and misses some. The sample yields about 2.4 million clones, over 85% seen once. This clone was detected a few times. Its target is not known. The investigators split CD4+ cells into a CD45RA+ naive subset and a CD45RA-negative memory subset. Sequencing used naive CD4+ T cells sorted from blood. Subset here: CD45RA+ positively selected. This chain connects TRBV15 to TRBJ2-4; D is perhaps TRBD2 (6 bases). This receptor was obtained from a man between 18 and 29 years old in good health. CDR3 sequence: CATSRDRGGNPGSLAKNIQYF. DNA of the CDR3: TGTGCCACCAGCAGAGATCGAGGAGGGAACCCCGGGTCCCTAGCCAAAAACATTCAGTACTTC.